A selection of T cell receptor beta chains follows, all from one sample in a study of a mutant IDH1 vaccine in newly diagnosed glioma. The assay was immunoSEQ multiplex PCR, and TCRdb's table has in-frame clones only and misses some. The sample carries about 92,000 clones, 80% to 90% recorded once. The source material was PBMCs, sampled from a glioma patient treated with radiotherapy, temozolomide or both. These receptors were obtained from a woman in her forties or fifties with glioma. CDR3s include the opening cysteine and the closing phenylalanine or tryptophan.

TRBJ1-1 | TRBV15 | CATSRGGIGTEAFF
TRBJ1-2 | TRBV28 | CASSLPQGGYTF
TRBJ1-2 | TRBV9 | CASSVQGPYGYTF
TRBJ2-3 | TRBV5-1 | CASSLASGFGTDTQYF
TRBJ2-3 | TRBV7-2 | CASTAGDTQYF
TRBJ1-1 | TRBV29-1 | CSVDRGVGTEAFF
TRBJ1-1 | TRBV9 | CASSVDGTDTEAFF
TRBJ1-2 | TRBV5-1 | CASSWDRSSYYGYTF
TRBJ2-7 | TRBV6-5 | CASRSRQGRYEQYF
TRBJ1-4 | TRBV5-5 | CASSPSTGPNEKLFF
TRBJ1-5 | TRBV28 | CASSLRTGARGGNQPQHF
TRBJ1-1 | TRBV19 | CASSDRDSYTEAFF
TRBJ1-3 | TRBV18 | CASSQNTGDGNTIYF
TRBJ1-2 | TRBV18 | CASSGQGGNYGYTF
TRBJ1-5 | TRBV27 | CASSLRQGPNQPQHF
TRBJ2-7 | TRBV20-1 | CSAGGVYEQYF
TRBJ2-5 | TRBV5-1 | CASSLVTGDVETQYF
TRBJ2-2 | TRBV27 | CASSFLDTGELFF
TRBJ2-6 | TRBV9 | CASSPQTDMRGANVLTF
TRBJ2-1 | TRBV5-5 | CASSLAGVGASYNEQFF
TRBJ2-1 | TRBV29-1 | CSVEDAGTSAYNEQFF
TRBJ2-3 | TRBV4-1 | CASSQTGQSTDTQYF
TRBJ1-3 | TRBV27 | CASSPMINSGNTIYF
TRBJ1-5 | TRBV4-3 | CASSQDQVSNQPQHF
TRBJ2-7 | TRBV7-2 | CASSLVGTVSYEQYF
TRBJ1-2 | TRBV6-1 | CASSEKGAHGYTF
TRBJ2-7 | TRBV6-5 | CASSWRSEQYF
TRBJ1-3 | TRBV27 | CASSTGSSGNTIYF
TRBJ2-5 | TRBV5-4 | CASSAGTAQETQYF
TRBJ1-6 | TRBV5-1 | CASSLDSPGSGSYNSPLHF
TRBJ1-2 | TRBV10-2 | CASTQGLNYGYTF
TRBJ2-2 | TRBV30 | CAWSVQGDGTGELFF
TRBJ2-5 | TRBV5-6 | CASSWWGAPRETQYF
TRBJ2-5 | TRBV7-2 | CASSARPGMETQYF
TRBJ1-1 | TRBV5-5 | CASSLDRGNTEAFF
TRBJ1-2 | TRBV4-1 | CASSQERDSNYGYTF
TRBJ2-5 | TRBV27 | CASSSPLEGETQYF
TRBJ2-7 | TRBV6-4 | CASSPAGTGYEQYF
TRBJ2-3 | TRBV5-1 | CASKDRGSSTDTQYF
TRBJ2-5 | TRBV2 | CASSALAGGPETQYF
TRBJ1-6 | TRBV9 | CASSMTTNSPLHF
TRBJ1-2 | TRBV2 | CASSGGTSNYGYTF
TRBJ1-1 | TRBV23-1 | CASSQFRGNTEAFF
TRBJ1-6 | TRBV27 | CASSTRQGSTNSPLHF
TRBJ1-1 | TRBV6-5 | CASSYSTRSKAFF
TRBJ1-4 | TRBV5-1 | CASRSDRVANEKLFF
TRBJ1-6 | TRBV9 | CASSVDANSPLHF
TRBJ2-7 | TRBV11-2 | CASSLRYEQYF
TRBJ2-1 | TRBV7-2 | CASSSGTGTYNEQFF
TRBJ2-1 | TRBV7-3 | CASSRQGPINEQFF
TRBJ2-3 | TRBV5-4 | CASSLPTRADTQYF
TRBJ2-1 | TRBV21-1 | CASSSQRDSEQFF
TRBJ2-1 | TRBV2 | CASSFLGTGTYNEQFF
TRBJ1-5 | TRBV6-5 | CASKFNRGGNQPQHF
TRBJ1-1 | TRBV30 | CAWTGSGTEAFF
TRBJ1-6 | TRBV5-1 | CASSLVNNKQSPLHF
TRBJ1-2 | TRBV6-6 | CASQGGGNYGYTF
TRBJ1-1 | TRBV10-3 | CAISPGHTEAFF
TRBJ1-5 | TRBV4-1 | CASSPQDNQPQHF